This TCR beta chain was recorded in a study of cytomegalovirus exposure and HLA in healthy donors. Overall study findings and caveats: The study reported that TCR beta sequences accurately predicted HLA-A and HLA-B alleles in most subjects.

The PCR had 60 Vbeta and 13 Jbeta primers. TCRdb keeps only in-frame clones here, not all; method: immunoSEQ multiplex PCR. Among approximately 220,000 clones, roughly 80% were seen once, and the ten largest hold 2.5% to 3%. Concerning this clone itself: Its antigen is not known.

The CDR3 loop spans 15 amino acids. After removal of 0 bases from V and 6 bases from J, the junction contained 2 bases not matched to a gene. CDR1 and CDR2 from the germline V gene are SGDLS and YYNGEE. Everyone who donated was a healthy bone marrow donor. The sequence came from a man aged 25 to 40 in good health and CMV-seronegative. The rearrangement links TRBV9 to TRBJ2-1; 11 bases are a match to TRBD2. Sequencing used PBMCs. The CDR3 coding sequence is TGTGCCAGCAGCGTAGGGCTAGCGGGGGGCAATGAGCAGTTCTTC. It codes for CASSVGLAGGNEQFF. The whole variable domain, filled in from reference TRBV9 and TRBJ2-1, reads DSGVTQTPKHLITATGQRVTLRCSPRSGDLSVYWYQQSLDQGLQFLIQYYNGEERAKGNILERFSAQQFPDLHSELNLSSLELGDSALYFCASSVGLAGGNEQFFGPGTRLTVL.